A single sample gave rise to the 5 T cell receptor beta chains below, sequenced in a study of OX40 agonist ivuxolimab in advanced cancers. This table comes from immunoSEQ multiplex PCR, and its TCRdb copy is limited to in-frame clones, with some not included. The sample includes roughly 140,000 clones, under 95% of them seen just once. The specimen was CD4+ or CD8+ T cells sorted from blood, collected in a trial of the OX40 agonist ivuxolimab. The receptors here all came from an adult with an advanced solid tumor such as melanoma, head and neck, liver or kidney cancer.

The gene calls are TRBV5-1 and TRBJ1-2, with 7 nucleotides matching TRBD1. CDR1 is SGHRS and CDR2 is YFSETQ in the germline V gene. The CDR3 is 15 amino acids. With 0 bases clipped from V and 4 bases from J, the junction kept 6 bases outside the gene matches. The CDR3 sequence is CASSLDPGTAYGYTF. The DNA for the CDR3 is TGCGCCAGCAGCTTGGATCCCGGGACAGCCTATGGCTACACCTTC.

The V gene is TRBV21-1, the J gene TRBJ1-4; the table's D call, TRBD1, has no DNA check behind it. TRBV21-1 is labeled a pseudogene. CDR3 length: 16 amino acids. DNA for the CDR3: TGTGCCAGCAGCCTGACTGACAGGGGCTGTAATGAAAAACTGTTTTTT. Amino acid sequence: CASSLTDRGCNEKLFF.

The rearrangement joins TRBV5-6 to TRBJ2-2; 8 bases fit TRBD1. With 2 bases clipped from V and 1 base from J, the junction kept 7 bases outside the gene matches. The CDR3 consists of 17 residues. Germline-derived CDR1 and CDR2 are SGHDT and YYEEEE. The CDR3 sequence is CASSFGLGQVNTGELFF. The CDR3 region has the DNA TGTGCCAGCAGCTTCGGATTGGGACAGGTGAACACCGGGGAGCTGTTTTTT.

This chain uses TRBV11-2 with TRBJ1-1; D is uncertain. Looked up from germline, CDR1 is SGHAT and CDR2 is FQNNGV. The ends were cut back, 5 bases at V and 1 base at J, with 17 bases in the middle. The CDR3 sequence is 16 residues long. The CDR3 is CASSPPLQAANTEAFF. The CDR3 DNA reads as TGTGCCAGCAGCCCCCCCCTCCAGGCGGCGAACACTGAAGCTTTCTTT. Complete variable domain (other parts from reference TRBV11-2 and TRBJ1-1): EAGVAQSPRYKIIEKRQSVAFWCNPISGHATLYWYQQILGQGPKLLIQFQNNGVVDDSQLPKDRFSAERLKGVDSTLKIQPAKLEDSAVYLCASSPPLQAANTEAFFGQGTRLTVV.

Notes on this clone: The junction does not match germline at one end; this may be a read error. The J gene is TRBJ2-7, the V gene TRBV2, with TRBD1 identical over 10 bases. CDR3 length: 12 amino acids. In germline, CDR1 is SNHLY, CDR2 FYNNEI. The CDR3 nucleotides are TGTGCCAGCAGTTATCGACAGGGGGCGGGAAACTTC. Protein: CASSYRQGAGNF.